This T cell receptor (beta chain) was captured in a study of T cell repertoires in cytomegalovirus infection (dated by TCRdb to between 2019 and 2020). Regarding the research as a whole: The peptide stimulations were aimed at well-studied HLA-B-restricted epitopes as well as recently identified HLA-C-restricted CMV epitopes, whose presentation resists viral immunomodulation. Because public TCR beta signatures pointed to carriage of CMV infection together with the matching HLA type, the HLA type of each donor mattered for the analysis.

Points the paper makes about the study in general: Carriers of CMV infection plus the relevant HLA type were discriminated by the cumulative frequency of public TCR beta family members in the study cohort and in an independent approximately 400-donor cohort. The ex vivo response was dominated by HLA-C-restricted CMV-specific TCR beta clonotypes, and the single most frequent clonotype in two of eight donors was supplied by these HLA-C-restricted clonotypes.

Interpreted using the paper, the treatment or condition label stands for: in vitro stimulation with specific CMV peptide epitopes to enrich CMV-specific T cells. As regards this clonotype: No cognate antigen has been identified for it. Per-base qualities were not stored, and no clone one base away is much larger.

V gives up 7 bases and J gives up 7 bases, and the segment between their germline ends measures 13 bases. Via the germline V gene, CDR1 is SNHLY and CDR2 FYNNEI. The CDR3 holds 12 amino acids from the cysteine to the phenylalanine. CDR3 DNA is the only sequence kept; it has 36 bases, read in frame from the first base. Sequencing used an Illumina HiSeq 1500. TCRdb reprocessed the public reads (quality trimming at Q25 with fastp, clone calling with MiXCR) and kept in-frame beta chains. Every CDR3 protein is listed once, alongside the most common genes and DNA of its rows. This sample lists approximately 730,000 distinct CDR3 sequences; around 30% were detected once. Jointly, the top ten make up about 18% of the sample.

This sample comprised cultured PBMCs, obtained from culture after CMV antigen stimulation. This TCR came from a human donor in good health (CMV status not recorded). Some clones in this sample may be carry-over from other donors' samples. The chain joins TRBV2 to TRBJ1-2, with the D gene call left open. The CDR3 protein sequence reads: CASTGARSGYTF. In nucleotides, the sequence is TGTGCCAGCACTGGAGCTCGTAGTGGCTACACCTTC.